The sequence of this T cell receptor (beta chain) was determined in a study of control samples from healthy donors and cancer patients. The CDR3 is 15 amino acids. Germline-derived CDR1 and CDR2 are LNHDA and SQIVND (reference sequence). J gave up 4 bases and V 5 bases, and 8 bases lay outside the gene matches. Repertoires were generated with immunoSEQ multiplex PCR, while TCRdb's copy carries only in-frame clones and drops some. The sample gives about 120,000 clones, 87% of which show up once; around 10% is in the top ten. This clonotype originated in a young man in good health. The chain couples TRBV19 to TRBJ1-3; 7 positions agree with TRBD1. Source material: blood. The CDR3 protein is CASSLDRVLGNTIYF. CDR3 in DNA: TGTGCCAGTAGTCTCGACAGGGTCTTGGGAAACACCATATATTTT.